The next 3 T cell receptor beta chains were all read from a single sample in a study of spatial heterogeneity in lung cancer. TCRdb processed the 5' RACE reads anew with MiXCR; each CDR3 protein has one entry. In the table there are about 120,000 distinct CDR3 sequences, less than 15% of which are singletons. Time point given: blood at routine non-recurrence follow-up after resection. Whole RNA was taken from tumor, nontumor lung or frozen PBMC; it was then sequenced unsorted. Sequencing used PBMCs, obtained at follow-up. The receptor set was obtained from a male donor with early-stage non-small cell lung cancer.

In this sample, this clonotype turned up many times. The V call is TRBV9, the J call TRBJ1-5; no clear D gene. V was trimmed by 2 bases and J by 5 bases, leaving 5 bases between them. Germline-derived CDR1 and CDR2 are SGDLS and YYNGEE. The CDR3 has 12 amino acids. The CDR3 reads CASSVNDQPQHF. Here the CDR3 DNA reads TGTGCCAGCAGCGTCAACGATCAGCCCCAGCATTTT.

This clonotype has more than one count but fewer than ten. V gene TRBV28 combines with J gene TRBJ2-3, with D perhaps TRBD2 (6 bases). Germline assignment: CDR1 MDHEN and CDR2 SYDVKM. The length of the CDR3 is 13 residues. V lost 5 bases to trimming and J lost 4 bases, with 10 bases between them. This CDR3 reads CASSGTSADTQYF. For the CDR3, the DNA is TGTGCCAGCAGTGGGACTTCGGCAGATACGCAGTATTTT.

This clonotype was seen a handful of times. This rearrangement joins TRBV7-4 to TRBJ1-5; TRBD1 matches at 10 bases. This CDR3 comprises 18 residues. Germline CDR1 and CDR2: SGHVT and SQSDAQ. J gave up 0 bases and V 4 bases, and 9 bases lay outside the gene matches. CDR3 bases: TGTGCCAGCAGCTCTACCCCGGACAGGGGGGATAGCAATCAGCCCCAGCATTTT. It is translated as CASSSTPDRGDSNQPQHF.